This T cell receptor (beta chain) was identified during a study of blood T cell repertoires in COVID-19. Study information: Nucleic acid was either cDNA or gDNA, and it came from T cells, B-cell-depleted T cells, or PBMCs.

The assay was immunoSEQ multiplex PCR, and TCRdb's table has in-frame clones only and misses some. The sample consists of some 270,000 clones, 80% to 85% of them appearing once. The CDR3 contains 19 residues. V was pared by 0 bases and J by 0 bases, with 5 bases of the junction left unmatched. Germline V lookup: CDR1 LGHDT, CDR2 YNNKEL (reference sequence). Participant ages covered about 18 to 90 years across around 22 US areas. Participants were placed into cohorts based on the clinical history they reported. Input material: PBMCs or T cells enriched from blood (not recorded which). V usage is TRBV3-1 (or the pseudogene TRBV3-2) and J usage is TRBJ2-6; 10 nucleotides agree with TRBD1. The clonotype originates from a man aged 50-59 years who had recovered from COVID-19. The CDR3 sequence: CASSQDFGTGVSGANVLTF. For the CDR3, the DNA is TGTGCCAGCAGCCAAGATTTTGGGACAGGGGTCTCTGGGGCCAACGTCCTGACTTTC.